The rows below give T cell receptor beta chains drawn from one sample of a study of cytomegalovirus exposure and HLA in healthy donors. Repertoires were generated with immunoSEQ multiplex PCR, while TCRdb's copy carries only in-frame clones and drops some. The sample carries 150,000 to 180,000 clones, 74% recorded once. The sample comprised PBMCs. These receptors all come from a man aged 25 to 40 in good health and CMV-seronegative. CDR3s include the opening cysteine and the closing phenylalanine or tryptophan. A D gene is named only where the DNA matches it firmly. Part of the rows lack a size; the others show once, few, many or a class for expanded clones.

.	TRBV6-1	once	TRBJ2-4	TGTGCCAGCCGACGGGAAAACATTCAGTACTTC	CASRRENIQYF
.	TRBV28	.	TRBJ1-3	TGTGCCAGCAGCCCAAGCACTCGAAGAAACACCATATATTTT	CASSPSTRRNTIYF
TRBD2	TRBV9	once	TRBJ2-2	TGTGCCAGCAGCGCGTTGGCTAGCGGGGCCGGGGAGCTGTTTTTT	CASSALASGAGELFF
.	TRBV19	.	TRBJ2-7	TGTGCCAGTAGTGCAGCCTACGAGCAGTACTTC	CASSAAYEQYF
.	TRBV25-1	.	TRBJ1-2	TGTGCCAGCAGTGATGCCAGTGGGGCCTATGGCTACACCTTC	CASSDASGAYGYTF
.	TRBV15	once	TRBJ1-2	TGTGCCACCAGCAGTAACAGTCAAGGAGGCTACACCTTC	CATSSNSQGGYTF
.	TRBV7-2	once	TRBJ1-6	TGTGCCAGCAGCTTTGACAGAATAGAGAATAATTCACCCCTCCACTTT	CASSFDRIENNSPLHF
.	TRBV19	.	TRBJ2-2	TGTGCCAGTAGACAGGAGTTGAACACCGGGGAGCTGTTTTTT	CASRQELNTGELFF
.	TRBV7-9	.	TRBJ2-7	TGTGCCAGCAGCTTGGAGGGGGCTGGGGCCTACGAGCAGTACTTC	CASSLEGAGAYEQYF
TRBD1	TRBV25-1	.	TRBJ2-2	TGTGCCAGCAGTGACGACAGGGGGCTCTGGAACACCGGGGAGCTGTTTTTT	CASSDDRGLWNTGELFF
.	TRBV2	once	TRBJ1-4	TGTGCCAGCAGTGATGCAGGAAGAAATGAAAAACTGTTTTTT	CASSDAGRNEKLFF
.	TRBV6-5	few	TRBJ1-3	TGTGCCAGCAGACCCTCACAAAGCTCTGGAAACACCATATATTTT	CASRPSQSSGNTIYF
.	TRBV29-1	.	TRBJ1-2	TGCAGCGTTGAGTCAGGGGTCACTAACTATGGCTACACCTTC	CSVESGVTNYGYTF
.	TRBV5-6	.	TRBJ2-3	TGTGCCAGCAGCAACCGGGACTGGCTTTGCTATTTT	CASSNRDWLCYF
TRBD2	TRBV15	few	TRBJ2-6	TGTGCCACCAGCAGACCCGCCGGGGGGGCGCCTGGGGCCAACGTCCTGACTTTC	CATSRPAGGAPGANVLTF
.	TRBV5-1	once	TRBJ2-1	TGCGCCAGCAGCTTGCAGGGGCGCTCCTACAATGAGCAGTTCTTC	CASSLQGRSYNEQFF
TRBD1	TRBV30	once	TRBJ1-2	TGTGCCTGGAGTGTAGGTACCCGGGACAGAGCAGTCACTAACTATGGCTACACCTTC	CAWSVGTRDRAVTNYGYTF
.	TRBV28	.	TRBJ1-5	TGTGCCAGCAGCCCCGGTCAAAGCAATCAGCCCCAGCATTTT	CASSPGQSNQPQHF
TRBD2	TRBV19	.	TRBJ2-7	TGTGCCAGTAGTATGGGGAGGGTGGGTTACGAGCAGTACTTC	CASSMGRVGYEQYF
TRBD2	TRBV28	.	TRBJ2-2	TGTGCCAGCACCATCTCTCTGGGGCGGGGGGCGAACACCGGGGAGCTGTTTTTT	CASTISLGRGANTGELFF
.	TRBV9	.	TRBJ2-2	TGTGCCAGCAGCCCCTACGTCGGGGAGCTGTTTTTT	CASSPYVGELFF
.	TRBV5-1	once	TRBJ2-2	TGCGCCAGCAGCTTGGGGGCCCTGCAGGGGACAACTACCGGGGAGCTGTTTTTT	CASSLGALQGTTTGELFF
TRBD1	TRBV4-2	.	TRBJ2-6	TGTGCCAGCAGCCAGGGGACAGTCAACGTCCTGACTTTC	CASSQGTVNVLTF
TRBD1	TRBV5-5	.	TRBJ2-1	TGTGCCAGCAGCTCTACAGGGGGCAATGAGCAGTTCTTC	CASSSTGGNEQFF
.	TRBV30	few	TRBJ1-1	TGTGCCTGGAGTTCCGGGTTTAACACTGAAGCTTTCTTT	CAWSSGFNTEAFF
.	TRBV5-6	.	TRBJ2-5	TGTGCCAGCAGCTTGGCCCTCGGGGAGAGGGAGACCCAGTACTTC	CASSLALGERETQYF
.	TRBV2	.	TRBJ1-1	TGTGCCAGCAGTGCATGGCAGGTTATCACTGAAGCTTTCTTT	CASSAWQVITEAFF
TRBD1	TRBV30	.	TRBJ2-5	TGTGCCGGAGGTAGGGGACAGGGGGAGACCCAGTACTTC	CAGGRGQGETQYF
.	TRBV18	.	TRBJ2-2	TGTGCCAGCTCACCATACGCCGGGGGAGGTAACACCGGGGAGCTGTTTTTT	CASSPYAGGGNTGELFF
.	TRBV4-3	.	TRBJ2-3	TGCGCCAGCAGCCAAGAATTGCGCAGGGAAGATACGCAGTATTTT	CASSQELRREDTQYF
.	TRBV6-6	.	TRBJ1-1	TGTGCCAGCAGTTCCAATCGGGCAGGGATGAACACTGAAGCTTTCTTT	CASSSNRAGMNTEAFF
.	TRBV19	.	TRBJ1-1	TGTGCCAGTACGGCAGGCTTGAACACTGAAGCTTTCTTT	CASTAGLNTEAFF
.	TRBV6-6	.	TRBJ2-5	TGTGCCAGCAGGGACGAGGGTGATGGGATGGAGACCCAGTACTTC	CASRDEGDGMETQYF
TRBD1	TRBV5-6	.	TRBJ2-1	TGTGCCAGCAGCTGGGGCTCCGGGACAGTCGTCAATGAGCAGTTCTTC	CASSWGSGTVVNEQFF
TRBD2	TRBV11-3	once	TRBJ2-1	TGTGCCAGCAGCGCTTCTAGCGGTCTCTACAATGAGCAGTTCTTC	CASSASSGLYNEQFF
.	TRBV6-5	few	TRBJ1-2	TGTGCCAGCAGTTACGCCAGAGCGCCATCTAACTATGGCTACACCTTC	CASSYARAPSNYGYTF
.	TRBV7-9	.	TRBJ2-5	TGTGCCAGCAGCTTCGGACTGCTAATGTACTTC	CASSFGLLMYF
TRBD1	TRBV19	.	TRBJ1-5	TGTGCCAGTACCCCGACGTGGACAGGGGTTCAGCCCCAGCATTTT	CASTPTWTGVQPQHF
.	TRBV4-3	.	TRBJ2-7	TGCGCCAGCAGCCTCGGGTACGAGCAGTACTTC	CASSLGYEQYF
TRBD1	TRBV5-8	few	TRBJ1-2	TGTGCCAGCAGCCTTCGGACAGGGGGTAGGACGAACTATGGCTACACCTTC	CASSLRTGGRTNYGYTF
.	TRBV5-5	.	TRBJ2-3	TGTGCCAGCAGCTGGGCACACACAGATACGCAGTATTTT	CASSWAHTDTQYF
TRBD1	TRBV29-1	.	TRBJ2-5	TGCAGCGTTGTCCAAGGGGGCGAAGAGACCCAGTACTTC	CSVVQGGEETQYF
.	TRBV9	.	TRBJ2-7	TGTGCCAGCAGCGTAGCGGGGGAACCTGCCTACGAGCAGTACTTC	CASSVAGEPAYEQYF
TRBD1	TRBV9	few	TRBJ1-2	TGTGCCAGCAGCCCGCGCGGGGGACAGGGTGGCTATGGCTACACCTTC	CASSPRGGQGGYGYTF
.	TRBV28	.	TRBJ2-3	TGTGCCAGCAGTTTACCAGGGGAGTTTGATGGCACAGATACGCAGTATTTT	CASSLPGEFDGTDTQYF
.	TRBV7-2	once	TRBJ1-4	TGTGCCAGCAGCTTAGGGCCTTCTGAAAAACTGTTTTTT	CASSLGPSEKLFF
.	TRBV13	.	TRBJ1-4	TGTGCCAGCAGCTTAGGCTCCTATCTTCAGGGAAGCAGGGATGAAAAACTGTTTTTT	CASSLGSYLQGSRDEKLFF